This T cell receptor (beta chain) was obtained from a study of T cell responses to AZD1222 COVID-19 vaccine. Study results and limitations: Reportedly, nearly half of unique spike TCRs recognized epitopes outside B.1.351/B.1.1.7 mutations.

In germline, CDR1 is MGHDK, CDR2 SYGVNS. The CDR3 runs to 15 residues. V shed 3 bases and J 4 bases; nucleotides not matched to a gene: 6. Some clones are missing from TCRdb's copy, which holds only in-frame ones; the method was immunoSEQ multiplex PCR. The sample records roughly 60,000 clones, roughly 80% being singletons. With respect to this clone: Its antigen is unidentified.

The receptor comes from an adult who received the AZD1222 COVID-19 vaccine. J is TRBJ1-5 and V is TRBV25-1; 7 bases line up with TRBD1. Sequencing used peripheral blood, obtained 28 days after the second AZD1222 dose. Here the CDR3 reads CASSEQGGWNQPQHF. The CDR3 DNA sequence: TGTGCCAGCAGTGAGCAGGGGGGATGGAATCAGCCCCAGCATTTT.